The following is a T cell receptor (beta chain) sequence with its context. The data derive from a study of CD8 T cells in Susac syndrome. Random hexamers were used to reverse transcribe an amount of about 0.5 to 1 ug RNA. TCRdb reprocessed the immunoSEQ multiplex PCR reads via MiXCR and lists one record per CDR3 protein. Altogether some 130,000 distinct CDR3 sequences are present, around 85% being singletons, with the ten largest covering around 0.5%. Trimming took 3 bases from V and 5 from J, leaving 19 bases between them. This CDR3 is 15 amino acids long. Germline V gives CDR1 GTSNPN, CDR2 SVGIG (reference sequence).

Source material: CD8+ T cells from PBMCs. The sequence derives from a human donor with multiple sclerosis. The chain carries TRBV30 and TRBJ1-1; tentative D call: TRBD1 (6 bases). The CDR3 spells CAWSVLPGQKTEAFF. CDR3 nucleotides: TGTGCCTGGAGCGTACTACCGGGACAAAAGACTGAAGCTTTCTTT.